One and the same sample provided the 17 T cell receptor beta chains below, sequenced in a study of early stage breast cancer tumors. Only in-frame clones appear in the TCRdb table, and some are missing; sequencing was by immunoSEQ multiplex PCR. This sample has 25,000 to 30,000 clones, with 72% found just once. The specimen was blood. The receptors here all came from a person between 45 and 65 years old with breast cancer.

CDR3 sequence (DNA): TGTGCCAGCACCCTGAACCCGGCCTGGACAGATACGCAGTATTTT. Translation: CASTLNPAWTDTQYF. This rearrangement joins TRBV5-4 to TRBJ2-3; D gene uncertain. V was trimmed by 6 bases and J by 3 bases, leaving 17 bases between them. The CDR3 sequence is 15 residues long. Germline CDR1 SGHNT, CDR2 YYREEE (reference sequence).

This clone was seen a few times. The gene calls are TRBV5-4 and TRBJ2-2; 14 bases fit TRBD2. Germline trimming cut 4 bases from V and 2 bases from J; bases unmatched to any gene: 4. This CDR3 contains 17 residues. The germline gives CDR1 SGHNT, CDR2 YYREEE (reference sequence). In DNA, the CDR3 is TGTGCCAGCAGCCCCGGGACTAGCGGGGGCAACACCGGGGAGCTGTTTTTT. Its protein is CASSPGTSGGNTGELFF.

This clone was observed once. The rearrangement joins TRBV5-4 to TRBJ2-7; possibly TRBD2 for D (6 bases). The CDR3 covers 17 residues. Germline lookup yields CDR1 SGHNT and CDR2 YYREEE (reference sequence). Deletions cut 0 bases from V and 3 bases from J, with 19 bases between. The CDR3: CASSLGDQGLRNYEQYF. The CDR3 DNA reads TGTGCCAGCAGCTTGGGGGACCAGGGACTGAGGAACTACGAGCAGTACTTC.

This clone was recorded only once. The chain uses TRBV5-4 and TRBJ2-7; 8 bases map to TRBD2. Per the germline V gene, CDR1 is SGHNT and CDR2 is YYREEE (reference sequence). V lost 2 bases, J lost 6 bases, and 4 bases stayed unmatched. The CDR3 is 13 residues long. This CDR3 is CASSFRGGSEQYF. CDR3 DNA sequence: TGTGCCAGCAGCTTCCGGGGGGGGAGCGAGCAGTACTTC.

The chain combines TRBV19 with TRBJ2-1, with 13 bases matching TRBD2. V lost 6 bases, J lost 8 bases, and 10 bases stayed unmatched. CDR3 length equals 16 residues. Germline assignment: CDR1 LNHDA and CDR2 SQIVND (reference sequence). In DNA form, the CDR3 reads TGTGCCAGTAGCCTGAACCGACTAGCGGGGGGCGATGAGCAGTTCTTC. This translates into CASSLNRLAGGDEQFF.

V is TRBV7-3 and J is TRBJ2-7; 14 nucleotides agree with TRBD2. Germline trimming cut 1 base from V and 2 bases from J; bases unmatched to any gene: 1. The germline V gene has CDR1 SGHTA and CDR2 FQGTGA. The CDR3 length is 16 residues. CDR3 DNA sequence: TGTGCCAGCAGCTTAAGACTAGCGGGAGGGACCTACGAGCAGTACTTC. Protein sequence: CASSLRLAGGTYEQYF.

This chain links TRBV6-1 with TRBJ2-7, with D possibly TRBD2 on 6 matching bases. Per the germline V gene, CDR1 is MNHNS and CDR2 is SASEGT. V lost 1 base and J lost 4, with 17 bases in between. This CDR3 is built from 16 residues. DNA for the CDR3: TGTGCCAGCAGTGAAGGACTGGACCCGGGAGTTTACGAGCAGTACTTC. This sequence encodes CASSEGLDPGVYEQYF.

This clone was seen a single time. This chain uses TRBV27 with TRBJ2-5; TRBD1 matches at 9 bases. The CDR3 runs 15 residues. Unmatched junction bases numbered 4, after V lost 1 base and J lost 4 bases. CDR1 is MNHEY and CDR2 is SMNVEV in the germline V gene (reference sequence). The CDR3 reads CASSLWAGQGETQYF. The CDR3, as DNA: TGTGCCAGCAGTTTATGGGCGGGACAGGGAGAGACCCAGTACTTC.

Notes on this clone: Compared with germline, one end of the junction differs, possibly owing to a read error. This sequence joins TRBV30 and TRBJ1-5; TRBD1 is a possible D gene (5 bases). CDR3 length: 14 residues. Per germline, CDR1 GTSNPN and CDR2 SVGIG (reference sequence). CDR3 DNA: TGTGCCTGCAGTGCTGGGAGGGGCGAGGGACCCCAGCATTTT. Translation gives CACSAGRGEGPQHF.

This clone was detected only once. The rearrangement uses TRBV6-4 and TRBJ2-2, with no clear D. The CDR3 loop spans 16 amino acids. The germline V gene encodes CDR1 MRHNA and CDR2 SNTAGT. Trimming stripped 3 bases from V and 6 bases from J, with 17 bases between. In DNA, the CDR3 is TGTGCCAGCAGTGATTCGGGTACCCATCTGGCCGGGGAGCTGTTTTTT. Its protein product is CASSDSGTHLAGELFF.

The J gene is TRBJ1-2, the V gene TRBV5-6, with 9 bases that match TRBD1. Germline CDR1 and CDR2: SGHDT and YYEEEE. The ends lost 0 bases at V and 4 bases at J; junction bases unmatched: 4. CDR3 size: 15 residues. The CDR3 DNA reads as TGTGCCAGCAGCTTGGAACAGGGGGCGGGCTATGGCTACACCTTC. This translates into CASSLEQGAGYGYTF. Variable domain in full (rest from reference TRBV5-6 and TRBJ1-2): DAGVTQSPTHLIKTRGQQVTLRCSPKSGHDTVSWYQQALGQGPQFIFQYYEEEERQRGNFPDRFSGHQFPNYSSELNVNALLLGDSALYLCASSLEQGAGYGYTFGSGTRLTVV.

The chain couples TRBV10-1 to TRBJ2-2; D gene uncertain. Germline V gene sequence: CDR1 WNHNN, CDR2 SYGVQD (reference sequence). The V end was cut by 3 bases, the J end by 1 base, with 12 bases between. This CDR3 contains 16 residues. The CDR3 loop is CASSDKDGMNTGELFF. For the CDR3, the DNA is TGCGCCAGCAGTGACAAGGACGGAATGAACACCGGGGAGCTGTTTTTT.

CDR3 in DNA: TGTGCCAGCAGCATCGGCCTAGAGGCAGATACGCAGTATTTT. Amino acids: CASSIGLEADTQYF. V and J are TRBV9 and TRBJ2-3; D uncertain. Germline V gene lookup returns CDR1 SGDLS and CDR2 YYNGEE. The CDR3 totals 14 residues. The ends were cut back, 4 bases at V and 4 bases at J, with 13 bases in the middle.

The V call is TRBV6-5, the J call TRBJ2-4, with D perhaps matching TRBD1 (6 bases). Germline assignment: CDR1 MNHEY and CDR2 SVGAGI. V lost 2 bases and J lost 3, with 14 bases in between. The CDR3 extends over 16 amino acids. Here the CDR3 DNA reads TGTGCCAGCAGTTACGGCAGGGTAGGGGGCAAAAACATTCAGTACTTC. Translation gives CASSYGRVGGKNIQYF.

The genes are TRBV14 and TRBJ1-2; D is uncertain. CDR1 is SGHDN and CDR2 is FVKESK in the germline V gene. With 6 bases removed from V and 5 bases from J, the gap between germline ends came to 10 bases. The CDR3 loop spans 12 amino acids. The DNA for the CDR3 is TGTGCCAGCAGTAACGCAGTGTATGGCTACACCTTC. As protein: CASSNAVYGYTF.

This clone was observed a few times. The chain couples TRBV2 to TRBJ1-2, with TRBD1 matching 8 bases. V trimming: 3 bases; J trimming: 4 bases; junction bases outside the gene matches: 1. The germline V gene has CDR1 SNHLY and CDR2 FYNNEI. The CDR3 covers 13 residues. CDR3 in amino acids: CASSETGAYGYTF. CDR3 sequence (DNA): TGTGCCAGCAGTGAGACAGGGGCCTATGGCTACACCTTC.

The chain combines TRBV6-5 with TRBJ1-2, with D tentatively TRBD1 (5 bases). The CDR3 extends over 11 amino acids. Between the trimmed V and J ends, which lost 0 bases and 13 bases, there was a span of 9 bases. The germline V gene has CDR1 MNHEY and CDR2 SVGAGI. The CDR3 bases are TGTGCCAGCAGTTACTCGGGGGAACTCACCTTC. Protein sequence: CASSYSGELTF.